This T cell receptor (beta chain) was captured in a study of T cells in Graves' hyperthyroidism and ophthalmopathy. The V gene lost 6 bases and the J gene lost 5 bases, with 10 bases spanning the gap. CDR1 and CDR2 from the germline V gene are SGHTA and FQGNSA. This CDR3 contains 12 residues. Using RNA transcripts as the source, TCR beta CDR3 regions were amplified. HTBI primers were used for first-round RT-PCR of the TCR CDR3. MiXCR was run by TCRdb on the multiplex PCR reads, yielding one entry per CDR3 protein. This sample yields approximately 420,000 distinct CDR3 sequences, of which about an eighth are seen a single time; 5% to 6% belongs to the top ten. This clonotype was detected ten times or more.

The sequenced sample consisted of blood. V is TRBV7-2 and J is TRBJ1-1; D remains unclear. The sequence was collected from a woman aged 18-29 years with Graves' hyperthyroidism. The CDR3 nucleotides are TGTGCCAGCAGTTACGCGTTAACTGAAGCTTTCTTT. As protein: CASSYALTEAFF.